The 5 T cell receptor beta chains listed next were all sequenced from one sample in a study of cytomegalovirus exposure and HLA in healthy donors. Only in-frame clones appear in the TCRdb table, and some are missing; sequencing was by immunoSEQ multiplex PCR. The data contain 250,000 to 300,000 clones, 85% to 90% of them singletons. Sequences were obtained from PBMCs. These TCRs come from a woman aged 18-29 years in good health and CMV-seronegative.

This rearrangement joins TRBV7-9 to TRBJ2-7; D is uncertain. The germline CDR1 and CDR2 sequences are SEHNR and FQNEAQ (reference sequence). This CDR3 spans 12 amino acids. V lost 3 bases to trimming and J lost 5 bases, with 8 bases between them. The CDR3 region is CASSFDSDEQYF. The CDR3 region has the DNA TGTGCCAGCAGCTTTGACTCAGACGAGCAGTACTTC.

CDR3 loop: CASRQGGGAEKLFF. The CDR3 coding sequence is TGCGCCAGCAGACAGGGGGGTGGAGCTGAAAAACTGTTTTTT. The V and J genes are TRBV5-1 and TRBJ1-4, with TRBD1 identical over 8 bases. The junction had 7 bases not matched to a gene; V was cut back by 5 bases and J by 7 bases. CDR3 length: 14 amino acids. CDR1 and CDR2 from the germline V gene are SGHRS and YFSETQ.

CDR3 DNA sequence: TGCGCCAGCAGCGTCTGGACTAGCGGGCAAGAGACCCAGTACTTC. It specifies CASSVWTSGQETQYF. This rearrangement joins TRBV5-1 to TRBJ2-5; 11 bases are a match to TRBD2. CDR3 size: 15 residues. With 4 bases clipped from V and 2 bases from J, the junction kept 4 bases outside the gene matches. Germline values: CDR1 SGHRS, CDR2 YFSETQ. The full variable domain, rest sourced from reference TRBV5-1 and TRBJ2-5, is KAGVTQTPRYLIKTRGQQVTLSCSPISGHRSVSWYQQTPGQGLQFLFEYFSETQRNKGNFPGRFSGRQFSNSRSEMNVSTLELGDSALYLCASSVWTSGQETQYFGPGTRLLVL.

The V call is TRBV6-5, the J call TRBJ2-6; maybe TRBD1 (5 bases). Germline assignment: CDR1 MNHEY and CDR2 SVGAGI. Trimming removed 6 bases at V and 2 bases at J, with 8 bases between. This CDR3 contains 14 residues. The CDR3, as DNA: TGTGCCAGCAGCCAGGGTACTGGGGCCAACGTCCTGACTTTC. Translating it yields CASSQGTGANVLTF.

This clone appeared once. CDR3 residues: CASSQDRTLRYKAFF. CDR3 nucleotide sequence: TGCGCCAGCAGCCAAGATAGGACACTCAGGTATAAAGCTTTCTTT. The genes are TRBV4-1 and TRBJ1-1; D might be TRBD1 (5 bases). The CDR3 runs 15 residues. Trimming took 0 bases from V and 9 from J, leaving 17 bases between them. Per the germline V gene, CDR1 is MGHRA and CDR2 is YSYEKL.